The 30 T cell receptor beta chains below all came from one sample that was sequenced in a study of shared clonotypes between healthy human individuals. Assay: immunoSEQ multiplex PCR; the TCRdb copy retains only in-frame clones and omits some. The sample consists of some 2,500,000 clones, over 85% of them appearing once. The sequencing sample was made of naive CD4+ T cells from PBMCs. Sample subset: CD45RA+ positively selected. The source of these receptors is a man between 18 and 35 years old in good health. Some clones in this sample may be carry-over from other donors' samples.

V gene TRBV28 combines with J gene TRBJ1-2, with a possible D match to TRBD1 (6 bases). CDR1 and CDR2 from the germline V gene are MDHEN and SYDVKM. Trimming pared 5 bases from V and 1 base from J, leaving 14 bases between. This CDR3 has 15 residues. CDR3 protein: CASSPRGGGNYGYTF. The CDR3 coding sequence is TGTGCCAGCAGTCCGAGAGGGGGAGGTAACTATGGCTACACCTTC.

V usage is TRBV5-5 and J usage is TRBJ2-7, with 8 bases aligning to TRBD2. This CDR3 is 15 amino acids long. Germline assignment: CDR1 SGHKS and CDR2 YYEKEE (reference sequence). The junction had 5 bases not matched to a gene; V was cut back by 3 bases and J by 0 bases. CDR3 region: CASSYRSGDSYEQYF. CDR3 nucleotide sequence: TGTGCCAGCAGCTACCGTAGCGGGGACTCCTACGAGCAGTACTTC.

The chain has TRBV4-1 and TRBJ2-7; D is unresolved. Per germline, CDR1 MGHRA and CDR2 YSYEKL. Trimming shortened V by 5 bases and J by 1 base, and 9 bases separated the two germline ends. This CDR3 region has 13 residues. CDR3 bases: TGCGCCAGCAGCTTAGAGAGGTCCTACGAGCAGTACTTC. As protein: CASSLERSYEQYF.

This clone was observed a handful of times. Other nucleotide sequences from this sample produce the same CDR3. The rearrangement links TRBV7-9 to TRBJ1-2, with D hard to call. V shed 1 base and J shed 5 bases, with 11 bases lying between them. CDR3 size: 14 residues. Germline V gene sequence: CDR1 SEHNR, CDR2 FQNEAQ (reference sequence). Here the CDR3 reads CASSLGEVGYGYTF. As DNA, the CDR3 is TGTGCCAGCAGCTTAGGGGAGGTTGGATATGGCTACACCTTC.

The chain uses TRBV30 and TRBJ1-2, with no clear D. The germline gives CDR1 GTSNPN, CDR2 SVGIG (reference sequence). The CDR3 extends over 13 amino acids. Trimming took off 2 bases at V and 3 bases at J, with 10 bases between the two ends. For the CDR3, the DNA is TGTGCCTGGAGTTCCACCAGTGACTATGGCTACACCTTC. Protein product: CAWSSTSDYGYTF.

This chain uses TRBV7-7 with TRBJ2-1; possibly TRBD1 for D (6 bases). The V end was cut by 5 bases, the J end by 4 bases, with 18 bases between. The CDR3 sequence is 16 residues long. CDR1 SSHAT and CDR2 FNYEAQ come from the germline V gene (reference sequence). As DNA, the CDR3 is TGTGCCAGCAGCCCCTCGACCGGGACACCGTACAATGAGCAGTTCTTC. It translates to CASSPSTGTPYNEQFF.

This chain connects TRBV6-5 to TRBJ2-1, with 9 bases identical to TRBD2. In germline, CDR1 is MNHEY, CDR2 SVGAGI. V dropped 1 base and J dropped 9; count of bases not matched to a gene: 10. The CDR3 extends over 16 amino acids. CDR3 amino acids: CASSYYSGGGRREQFF. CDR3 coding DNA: TGTGCCAGCAGTTACTATAGCGGGGGAGGGCGGCGTGAGCAGTTCTTC.

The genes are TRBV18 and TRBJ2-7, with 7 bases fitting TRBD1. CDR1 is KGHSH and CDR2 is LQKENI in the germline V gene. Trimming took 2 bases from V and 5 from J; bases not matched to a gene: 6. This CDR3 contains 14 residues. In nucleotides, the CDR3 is TGTGCCAGCTCACCAATACAGGGGTTAAACGAGCAGTACTTC. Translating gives CASSPIQGLNEQYF.

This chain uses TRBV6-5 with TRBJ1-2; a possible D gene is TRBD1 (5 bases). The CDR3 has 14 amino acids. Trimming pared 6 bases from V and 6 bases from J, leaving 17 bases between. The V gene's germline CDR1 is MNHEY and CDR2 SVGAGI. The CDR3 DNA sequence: TGTGCCAGCAGGAGGATGGGGGGTCTCGATGGCTACACCTTC. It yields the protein CASRRMGGLDGYTF.

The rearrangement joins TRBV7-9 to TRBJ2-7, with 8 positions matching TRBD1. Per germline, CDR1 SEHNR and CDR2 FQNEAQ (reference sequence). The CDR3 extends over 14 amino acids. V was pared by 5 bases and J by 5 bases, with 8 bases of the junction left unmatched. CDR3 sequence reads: CASSQRTGHNEQYF. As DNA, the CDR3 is TGTGCCAGCAGCCAAAGGACAGGGCACAACGAGCAGTACTTC.

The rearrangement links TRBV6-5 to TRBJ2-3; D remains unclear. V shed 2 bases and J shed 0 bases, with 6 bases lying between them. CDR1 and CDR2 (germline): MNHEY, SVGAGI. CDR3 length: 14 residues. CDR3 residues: CASSYTASTDTQYF. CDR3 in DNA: TGTGCCAGCAGTTACACGGCCAGCACAGATACGCAGTATTTT.

The CDR3 reads CASSLKTDTQYF. CDR3 coding DNA: TGTGCCAGCAGCCTAAAGACAGATACGCAGTATTTT. The V gene is TRBV5-6, the J gene TRBJ2-3, with D uncertain. This CDR3 region has 12 residues. Looked up from germline, CDR1 is SGHDT and CDR2 is YYEEEE. Trimming shortened V by 4 bases and J by 3 bases, and 6 bases separated the two germline ends.

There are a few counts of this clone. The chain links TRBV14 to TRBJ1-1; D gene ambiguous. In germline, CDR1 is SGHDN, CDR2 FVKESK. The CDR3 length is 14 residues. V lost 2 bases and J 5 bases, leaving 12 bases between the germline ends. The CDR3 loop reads CASSQSAGRTEAFF. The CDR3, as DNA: TGTGCCAGCAGCCAATCTGCAGGACGGACTGAAGCTTTCTTT. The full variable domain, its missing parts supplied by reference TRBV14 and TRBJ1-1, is EAGVTQFPSHSVIEKGQTVTLRCDPISGHDNLYWYRRVMGKEIKFLLHFVKESKQDESGMPNNRFLAERTGGTYSTLKVQPAELEDSGVYFCASSQSAGRTEAFFGQGTRLTVV.

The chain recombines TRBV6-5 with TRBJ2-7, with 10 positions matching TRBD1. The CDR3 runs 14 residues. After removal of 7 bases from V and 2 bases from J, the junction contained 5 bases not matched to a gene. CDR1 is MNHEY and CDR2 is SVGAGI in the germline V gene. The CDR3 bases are TGTGCCAGCACCTCGGGACAGGGGCCCTACGAGCAGTACTTC. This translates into CASTSGQGPYEQYF.

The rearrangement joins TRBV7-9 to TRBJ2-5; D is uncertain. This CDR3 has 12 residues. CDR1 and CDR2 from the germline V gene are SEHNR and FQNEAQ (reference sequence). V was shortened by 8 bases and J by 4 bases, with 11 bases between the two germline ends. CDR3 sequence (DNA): TGTGCCAGCCGGCTAGTAGGAGAGACCCAGTACTTC. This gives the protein CASRLVGETQYF.

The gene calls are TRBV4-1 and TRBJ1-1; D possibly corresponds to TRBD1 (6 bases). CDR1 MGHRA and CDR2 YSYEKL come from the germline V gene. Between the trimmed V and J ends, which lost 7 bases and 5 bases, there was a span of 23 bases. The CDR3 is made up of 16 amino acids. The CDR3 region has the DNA TGCGCCAGCACACACCCTAGGGGGGGGGCGCAGACTGAAGCTTTCTTT. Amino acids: CASTHPRGGAQTEAFF.

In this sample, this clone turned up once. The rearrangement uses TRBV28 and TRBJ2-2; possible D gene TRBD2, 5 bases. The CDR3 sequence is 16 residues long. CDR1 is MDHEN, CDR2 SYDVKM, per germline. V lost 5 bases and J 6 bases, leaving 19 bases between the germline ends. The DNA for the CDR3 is TGTGCCAGCAGTGCCCACGATTCGGAGGTTTCCGGGGAGCTGTTTTTT. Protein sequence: CASSAHDSEVSGELFF.

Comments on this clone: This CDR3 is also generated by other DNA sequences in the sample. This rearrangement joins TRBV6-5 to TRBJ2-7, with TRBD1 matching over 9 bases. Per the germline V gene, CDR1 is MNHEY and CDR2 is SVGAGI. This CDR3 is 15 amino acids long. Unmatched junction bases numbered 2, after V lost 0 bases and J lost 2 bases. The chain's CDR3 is CASSYSGQGAYEQYF. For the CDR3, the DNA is TGTGCCAGCAGTTACTCGGGACAGGGTGCCTACGAGCAGTACTTC.

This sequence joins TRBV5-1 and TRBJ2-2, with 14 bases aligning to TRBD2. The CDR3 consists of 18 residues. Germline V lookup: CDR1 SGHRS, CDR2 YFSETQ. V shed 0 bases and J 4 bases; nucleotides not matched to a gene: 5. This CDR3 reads CASSLGLAGGPRTGELFF. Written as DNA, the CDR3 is TGCGCCAGCAGCTTGGGACTAGCGGGAGGGCCCCGCACCGGGGAGCTGTTTTTT.

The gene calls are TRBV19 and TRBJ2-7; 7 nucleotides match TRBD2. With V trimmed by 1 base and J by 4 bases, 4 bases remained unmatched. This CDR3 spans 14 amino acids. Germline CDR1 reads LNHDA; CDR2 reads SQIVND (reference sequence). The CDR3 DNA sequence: TGTGCCAGTAGTATAGGCGGGAGCGTTTACGAGCAGTACTTC. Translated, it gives CASSIGGSVYEQYF.

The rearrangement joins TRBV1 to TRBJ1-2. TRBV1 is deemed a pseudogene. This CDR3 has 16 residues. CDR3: CTSSQAQSWGAYGYTF. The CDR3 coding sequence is TGCACCAGCAGCCAAGCCCAGTCCTGGGGGGCCTATGGCTACACCTTC.

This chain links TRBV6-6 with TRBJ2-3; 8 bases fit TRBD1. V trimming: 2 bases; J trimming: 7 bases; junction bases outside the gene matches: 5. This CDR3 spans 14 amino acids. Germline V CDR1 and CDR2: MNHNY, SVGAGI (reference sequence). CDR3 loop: CASSYDRGRNTQYF. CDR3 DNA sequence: TGTGCCAGCAGTTACGACAGGGGAAGGAATACGCAGTATTTT.

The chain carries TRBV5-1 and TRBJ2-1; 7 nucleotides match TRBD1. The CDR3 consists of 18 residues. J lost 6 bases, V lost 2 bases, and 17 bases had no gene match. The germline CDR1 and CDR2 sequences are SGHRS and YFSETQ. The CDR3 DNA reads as TGCGCCAGCAGCTTTCCGAAATGGGACAGCTTTGAAGGCAATGAGCAGTTCTTC. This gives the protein CASSFPKWDSFEGNEQFF.

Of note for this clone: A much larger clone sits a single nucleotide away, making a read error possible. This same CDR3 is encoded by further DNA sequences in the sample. The CDR3 nucleotides read TGTGCCAGCAGCTTGAGTGGGAATGAGCAGTTCTTC. Protein product: CASSLSGNEQFF. The chain joins TRBV7-2 to TRBJ2-1; D gene uncertain. CDR3 size: 12 residues. The ends were cut back, 3 bases at V and 7 bases at J, with 7 bases in the middle. The germline gives CDR1 SGHTA, CDR2 FQGNSA.

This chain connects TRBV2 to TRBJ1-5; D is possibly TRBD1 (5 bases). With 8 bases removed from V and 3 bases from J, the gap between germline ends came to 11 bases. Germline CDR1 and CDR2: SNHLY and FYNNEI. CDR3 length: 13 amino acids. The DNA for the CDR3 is TGTGCCAGCGACGAGGGGTTCAATCAGCCCCAGCATTTT. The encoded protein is CASDEGFNQPQHF. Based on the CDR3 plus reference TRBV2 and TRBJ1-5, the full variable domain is EPEVTQTPSHQVTQMGQEVILRCVPISNHLYFYWYRQILGQKVEFLVSFYNNEISEKSEIFDDQFSVERPDGSNFTLKIRSTKLEDSAMYFCASDEGFNQPQHFGDGTRLSIL.

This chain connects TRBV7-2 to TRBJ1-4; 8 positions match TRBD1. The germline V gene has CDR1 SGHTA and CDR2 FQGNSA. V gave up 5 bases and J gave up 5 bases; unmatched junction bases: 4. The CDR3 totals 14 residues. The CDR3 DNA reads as TGTGCCAGCAGCCAGACAGGGGAAAATGAAAAACTGTTTTTT. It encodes CASSQTGENEKLFF.

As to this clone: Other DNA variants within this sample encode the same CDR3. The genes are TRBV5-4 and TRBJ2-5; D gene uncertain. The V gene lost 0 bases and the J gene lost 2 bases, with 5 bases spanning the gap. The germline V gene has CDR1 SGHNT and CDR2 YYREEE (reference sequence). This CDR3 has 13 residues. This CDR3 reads CASSLVSQETQYF. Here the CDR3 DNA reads TGTGCCAGCAGCTTGGTGTCTCAAGAGACCCAGTACTTC.

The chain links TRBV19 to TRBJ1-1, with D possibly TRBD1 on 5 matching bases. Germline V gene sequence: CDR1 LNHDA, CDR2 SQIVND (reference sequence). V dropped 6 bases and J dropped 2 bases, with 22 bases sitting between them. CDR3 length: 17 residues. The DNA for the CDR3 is TGTGCCAGTAGCTTTATTGGGGGACGGTCTGGAAACACTGAAGCTTTCTTT. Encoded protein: CASSFIGGRSGNTEAFF.

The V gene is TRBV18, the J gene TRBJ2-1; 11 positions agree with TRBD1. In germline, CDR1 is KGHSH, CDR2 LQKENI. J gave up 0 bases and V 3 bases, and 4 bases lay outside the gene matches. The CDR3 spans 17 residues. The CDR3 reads CASSPLGTGGSYNEQFF. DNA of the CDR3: TGTGCCAGCTCACCCTTAGGGACAGGGGGCTCCTACAATGAGCAGTTCTTC.

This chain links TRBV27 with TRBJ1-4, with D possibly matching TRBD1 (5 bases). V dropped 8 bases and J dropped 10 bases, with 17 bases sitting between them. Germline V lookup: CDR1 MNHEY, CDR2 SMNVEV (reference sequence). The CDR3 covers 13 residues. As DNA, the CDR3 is TGTGCCAGCGGACGGACTGGGGCCCGAAAACTGTTTTTT. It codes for CASGRTGARKLFF.